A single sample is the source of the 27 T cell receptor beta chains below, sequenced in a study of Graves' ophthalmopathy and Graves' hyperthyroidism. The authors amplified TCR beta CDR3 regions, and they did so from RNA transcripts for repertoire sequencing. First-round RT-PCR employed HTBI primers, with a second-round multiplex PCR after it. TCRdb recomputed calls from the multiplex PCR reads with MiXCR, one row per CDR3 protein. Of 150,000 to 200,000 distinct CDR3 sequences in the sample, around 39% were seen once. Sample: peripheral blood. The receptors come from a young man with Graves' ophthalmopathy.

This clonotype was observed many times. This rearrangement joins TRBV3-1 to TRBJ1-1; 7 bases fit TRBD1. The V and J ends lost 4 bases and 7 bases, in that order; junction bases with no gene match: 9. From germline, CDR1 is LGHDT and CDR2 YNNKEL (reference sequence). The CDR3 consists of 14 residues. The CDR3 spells CASSPKTGYGEAFF. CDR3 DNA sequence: TGTGCCAGCAGCCCTAAGACAGGGTACGGTGAAGCTTTCTTT.

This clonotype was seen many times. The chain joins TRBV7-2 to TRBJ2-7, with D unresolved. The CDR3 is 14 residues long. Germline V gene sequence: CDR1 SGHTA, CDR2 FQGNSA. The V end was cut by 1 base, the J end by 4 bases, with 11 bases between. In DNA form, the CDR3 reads TGTGCCAGCAGCTTAGATTTAGGCCCGTACGAGCAGTACTTC. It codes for CASSLDLGPYEQYF.

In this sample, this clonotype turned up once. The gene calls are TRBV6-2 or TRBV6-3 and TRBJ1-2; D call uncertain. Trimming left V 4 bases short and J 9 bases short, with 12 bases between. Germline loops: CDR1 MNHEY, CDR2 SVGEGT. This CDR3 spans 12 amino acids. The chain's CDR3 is CASSLGQRRYTF. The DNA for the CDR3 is TGTGCCAGCAGTTTAGGGCAGAGGCGCTACACCTTC.

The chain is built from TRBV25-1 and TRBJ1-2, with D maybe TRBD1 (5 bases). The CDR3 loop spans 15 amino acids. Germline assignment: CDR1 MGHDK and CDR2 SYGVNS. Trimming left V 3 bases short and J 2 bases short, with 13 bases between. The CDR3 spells CASSEPTDSNYGYTF. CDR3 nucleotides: TGTGCCAGCAGTGAGCCGACAGACTCCAACTATGGCTACACCTTC.

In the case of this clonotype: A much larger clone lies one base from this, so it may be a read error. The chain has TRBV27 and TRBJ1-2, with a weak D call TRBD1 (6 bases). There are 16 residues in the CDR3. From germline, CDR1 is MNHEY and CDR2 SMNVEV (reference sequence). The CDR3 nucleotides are TGTGCCAGCAGTTCAAATGTTGGACAGCAACACTATGGCTGCACCTTC. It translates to CASSSNVGQQHYGCTF.

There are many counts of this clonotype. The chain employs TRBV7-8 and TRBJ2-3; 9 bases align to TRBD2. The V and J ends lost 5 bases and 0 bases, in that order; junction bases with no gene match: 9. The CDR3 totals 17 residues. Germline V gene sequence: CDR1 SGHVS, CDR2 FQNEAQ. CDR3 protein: CASSRRLAALSTDTQYF. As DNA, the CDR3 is TGTGCCAGCAGCCGCCGACTAGCGGCCTTGAGCACAGATACGCAGTATTTT.

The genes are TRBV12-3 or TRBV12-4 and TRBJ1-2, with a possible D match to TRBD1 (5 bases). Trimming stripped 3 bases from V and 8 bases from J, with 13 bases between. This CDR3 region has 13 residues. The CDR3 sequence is CASSFFGARGYTF. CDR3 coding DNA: TGTGCCAGCAGTTTTTTCGGGGCCCGGGGCTACACCTTC.

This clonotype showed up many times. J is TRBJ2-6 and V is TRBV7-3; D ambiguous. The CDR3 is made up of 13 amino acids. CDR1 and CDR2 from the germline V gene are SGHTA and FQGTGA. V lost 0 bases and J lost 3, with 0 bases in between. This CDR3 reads CASSLTGANVLTF. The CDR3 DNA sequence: TGTGCCAGCAGCTTAACTGGGGCCAACGTCCTGACTTTC.

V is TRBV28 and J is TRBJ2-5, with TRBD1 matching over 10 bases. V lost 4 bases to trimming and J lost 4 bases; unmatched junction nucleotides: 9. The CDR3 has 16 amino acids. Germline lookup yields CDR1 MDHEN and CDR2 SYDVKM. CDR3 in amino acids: CASSSVDRGRLETQYF. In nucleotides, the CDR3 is TGTGCCAGCAGTTCCGTCGACAGGGGGCGATTAGAGACCCAGTACTTC.

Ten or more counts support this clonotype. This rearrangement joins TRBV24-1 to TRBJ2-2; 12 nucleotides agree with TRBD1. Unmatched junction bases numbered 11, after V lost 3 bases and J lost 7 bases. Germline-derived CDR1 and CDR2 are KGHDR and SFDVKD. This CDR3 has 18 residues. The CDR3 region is CATSDTSGTGGVNGELFF. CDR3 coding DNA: TGTGCCACCAGTGATACCTCCGGGACAGGGGGCGTGAACGGGGAGCTGTTTTTT.

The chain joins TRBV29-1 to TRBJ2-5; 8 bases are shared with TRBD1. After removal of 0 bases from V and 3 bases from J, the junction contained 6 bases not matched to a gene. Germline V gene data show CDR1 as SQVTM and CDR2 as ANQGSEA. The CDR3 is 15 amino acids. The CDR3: CSVEDRTGKKETQYF. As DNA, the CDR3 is TGCAGCGTTGAAGACCGGACAGGGAAGAAAGAGACCCAGTACTTC.

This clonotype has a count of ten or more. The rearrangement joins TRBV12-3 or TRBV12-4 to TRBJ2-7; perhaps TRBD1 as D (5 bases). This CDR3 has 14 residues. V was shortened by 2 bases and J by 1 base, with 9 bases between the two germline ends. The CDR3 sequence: CASSLQGQSYEQYF. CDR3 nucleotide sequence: TGTGCCAGCAGTTTACAAGGACAATCCTACGAGCAGTACTTC.

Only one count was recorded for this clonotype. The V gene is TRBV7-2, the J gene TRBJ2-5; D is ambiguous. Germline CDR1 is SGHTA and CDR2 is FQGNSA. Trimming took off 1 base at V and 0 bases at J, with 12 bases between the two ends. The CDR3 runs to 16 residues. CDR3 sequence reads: CASSLVVTTYQETQYF. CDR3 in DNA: TGTGCCAGCAGCTTAGTGGTGACAACGTACCAAGAGACCCAGTACTTC. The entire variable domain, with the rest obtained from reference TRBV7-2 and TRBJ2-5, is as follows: GAGVSQSPSNKVTEKGKDVELRCDPISGHTALYWYRQSLGQGLEFLIYFQGNSAPDKSGLPSDRFSAERTGGSVSTLTIQRTQQEDSAVYLCASSLVVTTYQETQYFGPGTRLLVL.

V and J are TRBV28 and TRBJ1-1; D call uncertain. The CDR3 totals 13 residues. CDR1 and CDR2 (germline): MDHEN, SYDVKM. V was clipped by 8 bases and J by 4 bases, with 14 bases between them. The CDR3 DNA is TGTGCCAGCTTGGGAATGGTGGGCACTGAAGCTTTCTTT. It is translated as CASLGMVGTEAFF. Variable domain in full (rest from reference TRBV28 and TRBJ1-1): DVKVTQSSRYLVKRTGEKVFLECVQDMDHENMFWYRQDPGLGLRLIYFSYDVKMKEKGDIPEGYSVSREKKERFSLILESASTNQTSMYLCASLGMVGTEAFFGQGTRLTVV.

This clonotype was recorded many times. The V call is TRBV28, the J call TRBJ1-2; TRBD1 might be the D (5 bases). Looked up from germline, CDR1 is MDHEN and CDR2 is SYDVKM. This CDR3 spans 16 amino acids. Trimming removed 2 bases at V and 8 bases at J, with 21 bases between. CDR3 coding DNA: TGTGCCAGCAGTTTAAACCCGGGACTGGGGGTCGGAGGCTACACCTTC. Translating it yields CASSLNPGLGVGGYTF.

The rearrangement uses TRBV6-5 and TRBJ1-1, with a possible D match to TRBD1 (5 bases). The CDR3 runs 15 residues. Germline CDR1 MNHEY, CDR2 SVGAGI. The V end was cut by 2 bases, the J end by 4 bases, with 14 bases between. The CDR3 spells CASSYGGGGRTEAFF. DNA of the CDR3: TGTGCCAGCAGTTACGGGGGGGGTGGACGCACTGAAGCTTTCTTT.

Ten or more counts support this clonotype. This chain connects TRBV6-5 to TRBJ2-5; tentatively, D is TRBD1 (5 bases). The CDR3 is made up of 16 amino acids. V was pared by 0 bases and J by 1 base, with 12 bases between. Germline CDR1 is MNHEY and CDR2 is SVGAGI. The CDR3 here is CASSYSRGTTQETQYF. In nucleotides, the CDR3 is TGTGCCAGCAGTTACTCTAGGGGAACAACCCAAGAGACCCAGTACTTC.

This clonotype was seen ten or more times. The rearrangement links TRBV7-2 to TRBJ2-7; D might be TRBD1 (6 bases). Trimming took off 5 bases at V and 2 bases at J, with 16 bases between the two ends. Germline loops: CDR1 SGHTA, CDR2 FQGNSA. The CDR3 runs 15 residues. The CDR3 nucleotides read TGTGCCAGCAGCCCCCGCCGGACAGCCACCTACGAGCAGTACTTC. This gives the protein CASSPRRTATYEQYF.

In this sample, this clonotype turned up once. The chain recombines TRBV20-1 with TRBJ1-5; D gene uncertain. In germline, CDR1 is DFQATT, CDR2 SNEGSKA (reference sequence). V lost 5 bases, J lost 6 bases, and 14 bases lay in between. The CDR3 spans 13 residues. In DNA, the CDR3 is TGCAGTGCTCCCTCGGCAGTGCGTCAGCCCCAGCATTTT. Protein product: CSAPSAVRQPQHF.

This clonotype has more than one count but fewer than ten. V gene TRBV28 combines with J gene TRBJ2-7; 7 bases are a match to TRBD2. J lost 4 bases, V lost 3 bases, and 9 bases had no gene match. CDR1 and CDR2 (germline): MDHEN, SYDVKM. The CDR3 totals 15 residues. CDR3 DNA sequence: TGTGCCAGCAGTTTTCGGCAAGCGGGAACTTACGAGCAGTACTTC. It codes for CASSFRQAGTYEQYF. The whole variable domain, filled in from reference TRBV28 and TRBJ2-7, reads DVKVTQSSRYLVKRTGEKVFLECVQDMDHENMFWYRQDPGLGLRLIYFSYDVKMKEKGDIPEGYSVSREKKERFSLILESASTNQTSMYLCASSFRQAGTYEQYFGPGTRLTVT.

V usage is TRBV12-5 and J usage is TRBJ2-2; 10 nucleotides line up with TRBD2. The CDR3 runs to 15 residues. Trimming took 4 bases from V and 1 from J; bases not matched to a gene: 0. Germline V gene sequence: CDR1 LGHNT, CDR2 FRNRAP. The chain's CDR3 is CASGSSGRNTGELFF. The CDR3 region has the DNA TGTGCTAGTGGTTCTAGCGGGAGGAACACCGGGGAGCTGTTTTTT. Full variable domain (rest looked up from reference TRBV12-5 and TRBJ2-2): DARVTQTPRHKVTEMGQEVTMRCQPILGHNTVFWYRQTMMQGLELLAYFRNRAPLDDSGMPKDRFSAEMPDATLATLKIQPSEPRDSAVYFCASGSSGRNTGELFFGEGSRLTVL.

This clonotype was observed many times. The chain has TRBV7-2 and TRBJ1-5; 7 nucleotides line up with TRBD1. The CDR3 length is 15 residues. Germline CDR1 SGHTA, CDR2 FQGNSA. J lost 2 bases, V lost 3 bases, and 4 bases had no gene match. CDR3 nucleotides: TGTGCCAGCAGCTTTATAGACAGGGGCAATCAGCCCCAGCATTTT. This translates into CASSFIDRGNQPQHF.

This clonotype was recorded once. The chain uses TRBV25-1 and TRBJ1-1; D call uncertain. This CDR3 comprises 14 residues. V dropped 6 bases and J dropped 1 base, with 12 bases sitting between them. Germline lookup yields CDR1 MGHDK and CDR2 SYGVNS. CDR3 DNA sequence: TGTGCCAGCAGGGACCTAGGACCGAACACTGAAGCTTTCTTT. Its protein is CASRDLGPNTEAFF.

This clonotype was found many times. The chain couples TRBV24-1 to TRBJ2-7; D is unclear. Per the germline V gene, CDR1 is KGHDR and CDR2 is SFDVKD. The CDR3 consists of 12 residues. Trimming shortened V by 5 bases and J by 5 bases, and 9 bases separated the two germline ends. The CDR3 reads CATSADGDEQYF. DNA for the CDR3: TGTGCCACCAGTGCTGATGGGGACGAGCAGTACTTC.

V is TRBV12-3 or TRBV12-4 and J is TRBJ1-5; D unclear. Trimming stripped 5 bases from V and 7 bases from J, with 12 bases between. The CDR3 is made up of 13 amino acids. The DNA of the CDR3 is TGTGCCAGCAGTCGTGATCCTTACCAGCCCCAGCATTTT. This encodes CASSRDPYQPQHF.

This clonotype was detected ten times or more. The CDR3 nucleotides are TGTGCCAGCAGCTTATATTGGGGGGCGAGCACTGAAGCTTTCTTT. It translates to CASSLYWGASTEAFF. The chain recombines TRBV11-2 with TRBJ1-1; D is possibly TRBD1 (6 bases). CDR1 is SGHAT, CDR2 FQNNGV, per germline. V gave up 2 bases and J gave up 4 bases, with 14 bases separating them. The CDR3 has 15 residues. The complete variable domain, with remaining parts taken from reference TRBV11-2 and TRBJ1-1, reads EAGVAQSPRYKIIEKRQSVAFWCNPISGHATLYWYQQILGQGPKLLIQFQNNGVVDDSQLPKDRFSAERLKGVDSTLKIQPAKLEDSAVYLCASSLYWGASTEAFFGQGTRLTVV.

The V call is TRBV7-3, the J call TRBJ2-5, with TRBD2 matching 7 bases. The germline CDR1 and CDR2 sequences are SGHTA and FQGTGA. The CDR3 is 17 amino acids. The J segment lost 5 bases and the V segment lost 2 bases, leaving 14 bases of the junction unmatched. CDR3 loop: CASSLGVIAGASETQYF. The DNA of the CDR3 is TGTGCCAGCAGCTTAGGAGTTATCGCGGGAGCGTCGGAGACCCAGTACTTC.